The clone carrying this T cell receptor (beta chain) occurred a few times. This record comes from a study of CD8+CD57+ T cells in acquired aplastic anemia. Study-level background: Sorted cells (CD4+ and CD8+) yielded DNA amounts that averaged about 3.1 ug.

By flow cytometry, patients selected for sequencing had shown an expansion of CD8+CD57+ cells. Germline values: CDR1 MNHEY, CDR2 SMNVEV (reference sequence). Trimming removed 2 bases from V and 2 bases from J; junction bases left unmatched: 2. The CDR3 spans 15 residues. Profiles of TCR beta VDJ and CDR3 were generated from a genomic DNA template. TCRdb re-derived calls from the reads in MiXCR, one entry per CDR3 protein. The sample records 120,000 or so distinct CDR3 sequences, almost 40% being singletons. This receptor was identified in a human donor with aplastic anemia. The sequenced sample was sorted CD4+, CD8+, or CD8+CD57+ T cells (not recorded which) from PBMCs. The rearrangement links TRBV27 to TRBJ1-3; 8 nucleotides agree with TRBD1. For the CDR3, the DNA is TGTGCCAGCAGTTTACAGGGGGCGGCTGGAAACACCATATATTTT. It codes for CASSLQGAAGNTIYF.